This TCR beta chain was recovered during a study of OX40 agonist ivuxolimab in advanced cancers. Study details: Ivuxolimab, an agonist antibody against OX40 (CD134), was given to patients. Three patients responded partially, comprising one with hepatocellular carcinoma and two with cutaneous melanoma.

The repertoire was sequenced with immunoSEQ multiplex PCR; TCRdb's copy has only in-frame clones and lacks some. The sample lists 55,000 to 80,000 clones, 80% to 85% seen once, with about 7.4% in the top ten. Patients with autoimmune history or systemic immunosuppression were excluded. Study-wide findings and caveats: CD4+ T cells averaged fewer expanded clones than CD8+ T cells.

This clone has only one observation. Its target is not known. Germline assignment: CDR1 SGDLS and CDR2 YYNGEE. V gave up 0 bases and J gave up 1 base, with 6 bases separating them. The CDR3 loop spans 14 amino acids. This TCR derives from an adult with an advanced solid tumor such as melanoma, head and neck, liver or kidney cancer. The material was CD4+ or CD8+ T cells sorted from blood, obtained in a trial of the OX40 agonist ivuxolimab. The rearrangement links TRBV9 to TRBJ2-3; no reliable D call. CDR3 sequence: CASSVGRRTDTQYF. The DNA of the CDR3 is TGTGCCAGCAGCGTAGGTCGCCGCACAGATACGCAGTATTTT.